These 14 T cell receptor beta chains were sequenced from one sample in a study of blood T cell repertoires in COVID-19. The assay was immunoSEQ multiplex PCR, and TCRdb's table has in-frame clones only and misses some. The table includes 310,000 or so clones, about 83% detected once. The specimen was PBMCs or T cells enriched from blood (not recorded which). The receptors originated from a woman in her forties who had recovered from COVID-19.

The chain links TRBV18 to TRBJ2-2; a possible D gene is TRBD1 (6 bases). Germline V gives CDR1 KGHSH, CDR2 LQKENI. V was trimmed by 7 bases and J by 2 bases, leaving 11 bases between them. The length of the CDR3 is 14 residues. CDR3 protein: CASLQQGNTGELFF. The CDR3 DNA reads TGTGCCAGCTTGCAACAGGGAAACACCGGGGAGCTGTTTTTT.

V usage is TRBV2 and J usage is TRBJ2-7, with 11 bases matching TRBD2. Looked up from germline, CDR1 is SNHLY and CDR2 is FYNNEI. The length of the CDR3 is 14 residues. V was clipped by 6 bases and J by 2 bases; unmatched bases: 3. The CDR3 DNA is TGTGCCAGCAGCGAGGGACTAGCGGCCTACGAGCAGTACTTC. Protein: CASSEGLAAYEQYF.

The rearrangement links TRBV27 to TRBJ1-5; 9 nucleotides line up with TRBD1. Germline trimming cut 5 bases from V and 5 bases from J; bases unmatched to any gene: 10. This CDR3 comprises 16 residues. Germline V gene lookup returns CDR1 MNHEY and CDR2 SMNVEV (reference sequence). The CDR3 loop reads CASSPRGTGSYQPQHF. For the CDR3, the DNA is TGTGCCAGCAGTCCCCGGGGGACAGGGAGTTATCAGCCCCAGCATTTT.

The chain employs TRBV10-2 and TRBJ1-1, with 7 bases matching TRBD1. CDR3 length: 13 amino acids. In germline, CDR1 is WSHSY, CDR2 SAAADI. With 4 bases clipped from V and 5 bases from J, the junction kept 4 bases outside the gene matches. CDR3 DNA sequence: TGCGCCAGCAGTGGGGACAGACGGACTGAAGCTTTCTTT. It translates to CASSGDRRTEAFF.

The DNA for the CDR3 is TGTGCCAGCAGCACGATCGGGGACAATTTTCAAGAGACCCAGTACTTC. Protein: CASSTIGDNFQETQYF. The genes are TRBV21-1 and TRBJ2-5; the table's D call, TRBD1, has no DNA check behind it. TRBV21-1 is termed a pseudogene. The CDR3 has 16 residues.

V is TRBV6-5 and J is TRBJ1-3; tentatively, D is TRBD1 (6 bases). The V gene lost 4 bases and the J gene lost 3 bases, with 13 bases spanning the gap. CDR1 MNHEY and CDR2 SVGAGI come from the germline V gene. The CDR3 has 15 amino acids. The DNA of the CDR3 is TGTGCCAGCAGTTTATTTACAGGGAATGGAAACACCATATATTTT. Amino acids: CASSLFTGNGNTIYF.

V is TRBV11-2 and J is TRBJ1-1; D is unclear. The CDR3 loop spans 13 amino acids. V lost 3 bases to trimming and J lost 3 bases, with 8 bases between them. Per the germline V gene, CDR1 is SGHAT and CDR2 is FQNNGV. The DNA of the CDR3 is TGTGCCAGCAGCTTCGGGGTCGACACTGAAGCTTTCTTT. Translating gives CASSFGVDTEAFF.

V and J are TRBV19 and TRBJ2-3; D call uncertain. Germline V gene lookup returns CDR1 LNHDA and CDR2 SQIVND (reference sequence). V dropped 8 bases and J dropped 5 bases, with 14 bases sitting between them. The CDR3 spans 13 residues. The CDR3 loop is CASASSLLDTQYF. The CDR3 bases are TGTGCCAGTGCGTCTTCCCTATTAGATACGCAGTATTTT.

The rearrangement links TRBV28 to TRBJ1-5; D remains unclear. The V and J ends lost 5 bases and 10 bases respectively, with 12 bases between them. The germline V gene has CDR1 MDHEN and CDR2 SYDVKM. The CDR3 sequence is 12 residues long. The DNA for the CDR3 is TGTGCCAGCAGTCCCCCCTCAGGACCCCAGCATTTT. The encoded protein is CASSPPSGPQHF.

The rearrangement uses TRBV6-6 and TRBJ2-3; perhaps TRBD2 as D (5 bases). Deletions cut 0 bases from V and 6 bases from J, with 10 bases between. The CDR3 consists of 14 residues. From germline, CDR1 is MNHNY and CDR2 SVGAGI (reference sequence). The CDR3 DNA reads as TGTGCCAGCAGTTACTCGTCGGAGCGGGATACGCAGTATTTT. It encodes CASSYSSERDTQYF.

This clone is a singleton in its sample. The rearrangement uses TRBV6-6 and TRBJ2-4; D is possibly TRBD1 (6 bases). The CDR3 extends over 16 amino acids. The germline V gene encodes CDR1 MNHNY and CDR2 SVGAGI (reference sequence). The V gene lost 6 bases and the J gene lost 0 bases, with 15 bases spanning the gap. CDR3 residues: CASSRTENLAKNIQYF. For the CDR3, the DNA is TGTGCCAGCAGCCGGACAGAGAATTTAGCCAAAAACATTCAGTACTTC.

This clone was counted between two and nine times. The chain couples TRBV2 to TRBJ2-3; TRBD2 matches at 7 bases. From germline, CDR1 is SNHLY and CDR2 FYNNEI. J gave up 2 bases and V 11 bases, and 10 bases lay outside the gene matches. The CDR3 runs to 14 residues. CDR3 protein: CAGRGGSPTDTQYF. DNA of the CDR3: TGTGCCGGCCGAGGCGGGAGCCCCACAGATACGCAGTATTTT.

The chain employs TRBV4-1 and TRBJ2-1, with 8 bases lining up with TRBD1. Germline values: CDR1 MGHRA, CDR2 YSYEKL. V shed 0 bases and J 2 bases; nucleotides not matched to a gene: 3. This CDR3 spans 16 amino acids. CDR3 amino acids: CASSQDPGQAYNEQFF. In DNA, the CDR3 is TGCGCCAGCAGCCAAGATCCGGGACAGGCCTACAATGAGCAGTTCTTC.

This chain's CDR3 is CASSHQTGSLYEQYF. The CDR3 nucleotides are TGCGCCAGCAGCCACCAGACAGGGAGTCTCTACGAGCAGTACTTC. The chain is built from TRBV4-3 and TRBJ2-7; 7 positions match TRBD1. The V and J ends lost 3 bases and 3 bases, in that order; junction bases with no gene match: 8. CDR1 is LGHNA and CDR2 is YSLEER in the germline V gene. The CDR3 is 15 residues long.